This T cell receptor (beta chain) was recorded in a study of PD-1 blockade in classical Hodgkin lymphoma. Points from the study as a whole: Reported baseline diversity: healthy donors highest, relapsed/refractory patients lowest. It was among complete responders that baseline diversity resembled that of newly diagnosed patients. Only CD4+ TCR diversity, not CD8+, had risen significantly by C4D1. Still unresolved is the cause of the repertoire differences, which may be disease activity or prior therapy.

On this clone: Its antigen is unidentified.

This table comes from immunoSEQ multiplex PCR, and its TCRdb copy is limited to in-frame clones, with some not included. The sample gives tens of thousands of clones, about 92% of which show up once; about 7.6% is in the top ten. There was relapse after autologous stem cell transplantation in every patient, and there was variation in brentuximab vedotin exposure. This CDR3 is built from 15 residues. Germline CDR1 SGHDN, CDR2 FVKESK. V lost 1 base to trimming and J lost 3 bases, with 13 bases between them. The receptor was isolated from a human donor with classical Hodgkin lymphoma. The V call is TRBV14, the J call TRBJ2-7; no definite D call. The material sequenced was peripheral blood mononuclear cells (PBMCs), taken at baseline. The CDR3 DNA follows: TGTGCCAGCAGCCAAGTTGGGGAAGAGCGCTACGAGCAGTACTTC. This encodes CASSQVGEERYEQYF.